This T cell receptor (beta chain) was profiled in a study of Tregs in tolerant kidney transplant recipients. Findings and limits, study-wide: Few patients were studied, so findings need validation in larger groups.

Turning to this clone: As yet, its antigen is unknown.

Only in-frame clones appear in the TCRdb table, and some are missing; sequencing was by immunoSEQ multiplex PCR. The table shows some 110,000 clones, with about 90% occurring only once. Thawed PBMCs were FACS-sorted into unstimulated CD4+CD25+CD127- regulatory T cells, CD4+CD25- non-regulatory cells, CD4 and CD8 cells. Germline assignment: CDR1 SGHRS and CDR2 YFSETQ. V was trimmed by 5 bases and J by 4 bases, leaving 13 bases between them. The CDR3 is 13 residues long. Source material: CD4+ T cells from blood. This clonotype originated in a human donor in good health. The V gene is TRBV5-1, the J gene TRBJ2-7; tentative D call: TRBD2 (6 bases). CDR3 coding DNA: TGCGCCAGCAGGCCCGGGGGATTTTACGAGCAGTACTTC. This translates into CASRPGGFYEQYF.